These 24 T cell receptor beta chains share one sample of origin, sequenced in a study of T cell clonotyping in hematopoietic cell transplantation. Assay: immunoSEQ multiplex PCR; the TCRdb copy retains only in-frame clones and omits some. The data show nearly 20,000 clones, approximately 79% seen once. Sequencing was performed on peripheral blood mononuclear cells. These receptors all come from a man aged 60 to 75 in good health. Some clones in this sample may be carry-over from other donors' samples.

In its sample, this clone ranks as medium-sized (0.01 to 0.1%). The chain carries TRBV10-3 and TRBJ1-4; D might be TRBD1 (6 bases). CDR3 length: 14 amino acids. Germline-derived CDR1 and CDR2 are ENHRY and SYGVKD. The V and J ends lost 6 bases and 7 bases respectively, with 15 bases between them. Here the CDR3 reads CAIREEGQGEKLFF. Written as DNA, the CDR3 is TGTGCCATCAGAGAAGAGGGACAAGGTGAAAAACTGTTTTTT.

J is TRBJ2-3 and V is TRBV5-1; 12 bases match TRBD1. Looked up from germline, CDR1 is SGHRS and CDR2 is YFSETQ. The CDR3 extends over 16 amino acids. J gave up 3 bases and V 7 bases, and 9 bases lay outside the gene matches. CDR3 DNA sequence: TGCGCCAGCTATAGGGGACAGGGGGCTGGAACAGATACGCAGTATTTT. Amino acid sequence: CASYRGQGAGTDTQYF.

The chain carries TRBV25-1 and TRBJ1-2; D uncertain. The V gene's germline CDR1 is MGHDK and CDR2 SYGVNS. Trimming stripped 3 bases from V and 6 bases from J, with 20 bases between. This CDR3 spans 16 amino acids. The CDR3 here is CASSDSRTASVDGYTF. CDR3 bases: TGTGCCAGCAGTGATTCCCGGACTGCCTCGGTGGATGGCTACACCTTC.

The rearrangement links TRBV30 to TRBJ1-1; tentatively, D is TRBD1 (5 bases). This CDR3 is built from 13 residues. Between the trimmed V and J ends, which lost 3 bases and 1 base, there was a span of 9 bases. Germline CDR1 GTSNPN, CDR2 SVGIG (reference sequence). CDR3 region: CAWSATGNTEAFF. CDR3 DNA: TGTGCCTGGAGCGCCACAGGGAACACTGAAGCTTTCTTT.

This clone was seen only once. J is TRBJ1-2 and V is TRBV5-1; D not certain. With 4 bases removed from V and 6 bases from J, the gap between germline ends came to 16 bases. Per germline, CDR1 SGHRS and CDR2 YFSETQ. This CDR3 region has 14 residues. CDR3 sequence (DNA): TGCGCCAGCAGCGAGGCGTTGGGGAATGATGGCTACACCTTC. This sequence encodes CASSEALGNDGYTF. The full variable domain, its missing parts supplied by reference TRBV5-1 and TRBJ1-2, is KAGVTQTPRYLIKTRGQQVTLSCSPISGHRSVSWYQQTPGQGLQFLFEYFSETQRNKGNFPGRFSGRQFSNSRSEMNVSTLELGDSALYLCASSEALGNDGYTFGSGTRLTVV.

The chain uses TRBV2 and TRBJ2-7, with D unresolved. Germline loops: CDR1 SNHLY, CDR2 FYNNEI. The CDR3 length is 12 residues. V lost 5 bases, J lost 6 bases, and 11 bases lay in between. The CDR3 coding sequence is TGTGCCAGCAGTCCGACACTTGCCGAGCAGTACTTC. It is translated as CASSPTLAEQYF. Variable domain in full (rest from reference TRBV2 and TRBJ2-7): EPEVTQTPSHQVTQMGQEVILRCVPISNHLYFYWYRQILGQKVEFLVSFYNNEISEKSEIFDDQFSVERPDGSNFTLKIRSTKLEDSAMYFCASSPTLAEQYFGPGTRLTVT.

V and J are TRBV4-1 and TRBJ1-3; unclear D gene. V lost 1 base and J lost 0, with 10 bases in between. CDR1 and CDR2 (germline): MGHRA, YSYEKL. The CDR3 runs to 16 residues. The CDR3 bases are TGCGCCAGCAGCCAAGTGGTAACTGACTCTGGAAACACCATATATTTT. This encodes CASSQVVTDSGNTIYF.

This chain joins TRBV5-4 and TRBJ2-1; D could derive from TRBD1 or TRBD2 (5 bases each). This CDR3 region has 15 residues. Germline lookup yields CDR1 SGHNT and CDR2 YYREEE (reference sequence). Trimming took 1 base from V and 5 from J, leaving 13 bases between them. CDR3 in amino acids: CASSLSRDGDNEQFF. The CDR3 DNA reads as TGTGCCAGCAGCTTGTCCCGGGACGGGGACAATGAGCAGTTCTTC.

This clone was seen a few times. The chain is built from TRBV19 and TRBJ1-2; the D is unclear. There are 12 residues in the CDR3. Germline loops: CDR1 LNHDA, CDR2 SQIVND (reference sequence). Trimming cost V 9 bases and J 6 bases, with 14 bases left between them. The CDR3 coding sequence is TGTGCCAGCCTTTATGCCCCCGATGGCTACACCTTC. Protein: CASLYAPDGYTF.

The rearrangement uses TRBV25-1 and TRBJ1-1; 8 bases align to TRBD1. The germline V gene encodes CDR1 MGHDK and CDR2 SYGVNS. V gave up 6 bases and J gave up 7 bases; unmatched junction bases: 7. The CDR3 consists of 13 residues. This chain's CDR3 is CASRDPQGVEAFF. For the CDR3, the DNA is TGTGCCAGCAGAGATCCACAGGGGGTTGAAGCTTTCTTT. Based on the CDR3 plus reference TRBV25-1 and TRBJ1-1, the full variable domain is EADIYQTPRYLVIGTGKKITLECSQTMGHDKMYWYQQDPGMELHLIHYSYGVNSTEKGDLSSESTVSRIRTEHFPLTLESARPSHTSQYLCASRDPQGVEAFFGQGTRLTVV.

The chain uses TRBV5-4 and TRBJ2-5; D is unresolved. CDR3 size: 14 residues. V gave up 4 bases and J gave up 2 bases, with 12 bases separating them. Germline V gene lookup returns CDR1 SGHNT and CDR2 YYREEE (reference sequence). CDR3 DNA sequence: TGTGCCAGCAGCCCGACTTTGCTTCAAGAGACCCAGTACTTC. Residues: CASSPTLLQETQYF.

The chain joins TRBV7-9 to TRBJ1-1; D may be TRBD1 (6 bases). The germline CDR1 and CDR2 sequences are SEHNR and FQNEAQ (reference sequence). The CDR3 is 14 residues long. Trimming took 1 base from V and 1 from J, leaving 7 bases between them. Written as DNA, the CDR3 is TGTGCCAGCAGCTTAGGACAGGCGAACACTGAAGCTTTCTTT. As protein: CASSLGQANTEAFF.

This sequence joins TRBV7-6 and TRBJ2-5; 7 bases match TRBD2. V gave up 2 bases and J gave up 2 bases; unmatched junction bases: 2. Germline CDR1 is SGHVS and CDR2 is FNYEAQ. The CDR3 length is 14 residues. CDR3 protein: CASSLLGGQETQYF. The CDR3 coding sequence is TGTGCCAGCAGCTTATTGGGGGGGCAAGAGACCCAGTACTTC. Full variable domain (outside the CDR3, taken from reference TRBV7-6 and TRBJ2-5): GAGVSQSPRYKVTKRGQDVALRCDPISGHVSLYWYRQALGQGPEFLTYFNYEAQQDKSGLPNDRFSAERPEGSISTLTIQRTEQRDSAMYRCASSLLGGQETQYFGPGTRLLVL.

This chain connects TRBV13 to TRBJ2-3, with 11 bases that match TRBD2. Losses at the gene ends were 5 bases for V and 2 bases for J; bases not matched to a gene: 9. CDR1 is PRHDT and CDR2 is FYEKMQ in the germline V gene (reference sequence). The CDR3 runs 17 residues. DNA for the CDR3: TGTGCCAGCAGCCCGGGTAGCGGGGGGGTATTCACAGATACGCAGTATTTT. Translation gives CASSPGSGGVFTDTQYF.

The V and J genes are TRBV5-4 and TRBJ2-3; D ambiguous. Germline values: CDR1 SGHNT, CDR2 YYREEE (reference sequence). Trimming took off 0 bases at V and 3 bases at J, with 5 bases between the two ends. The CDR3 is 13 amino acids. The CDR3 loop reads CASSLDRTDTQYF. The CDR3 DNA reads as TGTGCCAGCAGCTTGGACCGAACAGATACGCAGTATTTT.

The chain carries TRBV19 and TRBJ2-7; possible D gene TRBD1, 6 bases. Germline CDR1 and CDR2: LNHDA and SQIVND (reference sequence). CDR3 length: 14 residues. The V end lost 3 bases, the J end lost 4 bases, and 13 bases lay between the germline ends. The CDR3 nucleotides read TGTGCCAGTAGTATCCCGGGACAACATTACGAGCAGTACTTC. It codes for CASSIPGQHYEQYF.

In DNA form, the CDR3 reads TGTGCCTGGAGTCCGGGGAGGACTGAAGCTTTCTTT. Protein sequence: CAWSPGRTEAFF. J is TRBJ1-1 and V is TRBV30, with D hard to call. CDR1 GTSNPN and CDR2 SVGIG come from the germline V gene (reference sequence). V was trimmed by 2 bases and J by 5 bases, leaving 9 bases between them. The CDR3 runs 12 residues.

The chain uses TRBV6-5 and TRBJ2-7, with a possible D match to TRBD1 (5 bases). Germline-derived CDR1 and CDR2 are MNHEY and SVGAGI. Trimming took 0 bases from V and 6 from J, leaving 12 bases between them. The CDR3 loop spans 14 amino acids. The CDR3 spells CASSYSTGSVEQYF. DNA of the CDR3: TGTGCCAGCAGTTACTCTACAGGTTCGGTCGAGCAGTACTTC.

The chain has TRBV30 and TRBJ2-7; tentative D call: TRBD2 (5 bases). This CDR3 comprises 12 residues. CDR1 is GTSNPN and CDR2 is SVGIG in the germline V gene (reference sequence). V was pared by 6 bases and J by 4 bases, with 13 bases between. The CDR3 DNA is TGTGCCTGCAACACTGGGAGTTACGAGCAGTACTTC. This sequence encodes CACNTGSYEQYF. Filled out from reference TRBV30 and TRBJ2-7, the complete variable domain reads SQTIHQWPATLVQPVGSPLSLECTVEGTSNPNLYWYRQAAGRGLQLLFYSVGIGQISSEVPQNLSASRPQDRQFILSSKKLLLSDSGFYLCACNTGSYEQYFGPGTRLTVT.

The rearrangement links TRBV6-5 to TRBJ2-2; D gene uncertain. In germline, CDR1 is MNHEY, CDR2 SVGAGI. The CDR3 has 13 residues. V was shortened by 6 bases and J by 5 bases, with 10 bases between the two germline ends. In DNA form, the CDR3 reads TGTGCCAGCAGCCGGACCGAAACCGGGGAGCTGTTTTTT. This gives the protein CASSRTETGELFF.

This clone turned up a few times. The gene calls are TRBV5-5 and TRBJ1-6, with 12 bases identical to TRBD1. There are 15 residues in the CDR3. The V gene's germline CDR1 is SGHKS and CDR2 YYEKEE (reference sequence). The trim removed 0 bases at V and 19 bases at J, leaving 11 bases unmatched. CDR3 nucleotide sequence: TGTGCCAGCAGCTTGGGATGGGACAGGGGGCGAGGCGGTCACTTT. It yields the protein CASSLGWDRGRGGHF.

This sequence joins TRBV27 and TRBJ1-5; D gene uncertain. Trimming removed 8 bases at V and 4 bases at J, with 24 bases between. Germline V gene lookup returns CDR1 MNHEY and CDR2 SMNVEV (reference sequence). The CDR3 contains 17 residues. The CDR3 nucleotides read TGTGCCAGCGAGCCCCCGGGCCTAGCAGGCCTTAATCAGCCCCAGCATTTT. Translation gives CASEPPGLAGLNQPQHF.

The J gene is TRBJ1-4, the V gene TRBV11-2; possible D gene TRBD1, 5 bases. V lost 1 base and J 8 bases, leaving 5 bases between the germline ends. CDR1 SGHAT and CDR2 FQNNGV come from the germline V gene. The CDR3 spans 12 residues. The CDR3 sequence: CASSLGQEKLFF. In DNA, the CDR3 is TGTGCCAGCAGCTTAGGACAGGAAAAACTGTTTTTT. The whole variable domain, remainder taken from reference TRBV11-2 and TRBJ1-4, is EAGVAQSPRYKIIEKRQSVAFWCNPISGHATLYWYQQILGQGPKLLIQFQNNGVVDDSQLPKDRFSAERLKGVDSTLKIQPAKLEDSAVYLCASSLGQEKLFFGSGTQLSVL.

The V and J genes are TRBV6-6 and TRBJ1-1; D is undetermined. Looked up from germline, CDR1 is MNHNY and CDR2 is SVGAGI (reference sequence). The CDR3 consists of 12 residues. V lost 5 bases, J lost 6 bases, and 10 bases lay in between. CDR3: CASSPPSAEAFF. The CDR3 DNA sequence: TGTGCCAGCAGTCCACCGAGTGCTGAAGCTTTCTTT.